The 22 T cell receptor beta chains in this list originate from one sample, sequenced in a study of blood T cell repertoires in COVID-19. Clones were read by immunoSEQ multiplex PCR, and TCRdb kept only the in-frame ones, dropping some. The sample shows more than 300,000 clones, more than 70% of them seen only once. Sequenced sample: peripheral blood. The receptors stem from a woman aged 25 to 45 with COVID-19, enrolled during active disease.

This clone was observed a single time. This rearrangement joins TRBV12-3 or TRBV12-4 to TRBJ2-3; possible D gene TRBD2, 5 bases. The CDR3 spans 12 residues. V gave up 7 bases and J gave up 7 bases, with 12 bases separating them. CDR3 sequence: CASNARGYTQYF. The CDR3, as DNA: TGTGCCAGCAACGCCCGGGGATATACGCAGTATTTT.

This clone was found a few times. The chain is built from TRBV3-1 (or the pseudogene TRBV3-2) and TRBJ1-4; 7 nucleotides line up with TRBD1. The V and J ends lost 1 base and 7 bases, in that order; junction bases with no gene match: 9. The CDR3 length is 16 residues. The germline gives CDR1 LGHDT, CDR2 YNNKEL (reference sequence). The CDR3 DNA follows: TGTGCCAGCAGCCAAGGAAACAGGGGCGTTTCTGAAAAACTGTTTTTT. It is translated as CASSQGNRGVSEKLFF.

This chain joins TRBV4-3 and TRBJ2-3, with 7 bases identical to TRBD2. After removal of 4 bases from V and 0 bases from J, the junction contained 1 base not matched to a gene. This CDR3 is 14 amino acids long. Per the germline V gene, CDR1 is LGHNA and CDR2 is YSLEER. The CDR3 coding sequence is TGCGCCAGCAGCCTAGCGGGCAGCACAGATACGCAGTATTTT. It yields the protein CASSLAGSTDTQYF.

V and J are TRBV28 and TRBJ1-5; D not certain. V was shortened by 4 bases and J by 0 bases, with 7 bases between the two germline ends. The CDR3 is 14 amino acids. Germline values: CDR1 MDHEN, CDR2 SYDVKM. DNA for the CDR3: TGTGCCAGCAGTTACGGAGATAGCAATCAGCCCCAGCATTTT. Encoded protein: CASSYGDSNQPQHF.

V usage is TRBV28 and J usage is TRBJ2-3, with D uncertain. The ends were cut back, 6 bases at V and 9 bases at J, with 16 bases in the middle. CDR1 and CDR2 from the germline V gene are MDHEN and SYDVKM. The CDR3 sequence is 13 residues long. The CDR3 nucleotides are TGTGCCAGCAGGTTACCGGGTCTCGGGACGCAGTATTTT. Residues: CASRLPGLGTQYF.

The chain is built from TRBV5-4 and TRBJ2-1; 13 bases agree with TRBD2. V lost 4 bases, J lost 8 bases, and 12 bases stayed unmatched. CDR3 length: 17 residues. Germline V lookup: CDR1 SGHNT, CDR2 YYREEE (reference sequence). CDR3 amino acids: CASSHHRLAGGRDEQFF. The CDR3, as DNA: TGTGCCAGCAGCCACCACCGACTAGCGGGAGGTCGCGATGAGCAGTTCTTC.

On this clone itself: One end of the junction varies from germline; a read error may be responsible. DNA for the CDR3: TGTGCCTGGGGGTTTCGGACAGCCTCTCACTTC. Its protein is CAWGFRTASHF. This chain connects TRBV30 to TRBJ2-7, with D perhaps TRBD1 (6 bases). CDR1 and CDR2 from the germline V gene are GTSNPN and SVGIG (reference sequence). This CDR3 has 11 amino acids.

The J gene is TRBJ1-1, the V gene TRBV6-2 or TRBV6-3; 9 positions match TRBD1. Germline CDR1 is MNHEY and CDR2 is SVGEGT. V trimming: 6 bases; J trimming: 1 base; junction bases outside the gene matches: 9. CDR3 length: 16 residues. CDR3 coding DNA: TGTGCCAGCAGCCCTCGGACAGGGGTCCAGAACACTGAAGCTTTCTTT. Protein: CASSPRTGVQNTEAFF.

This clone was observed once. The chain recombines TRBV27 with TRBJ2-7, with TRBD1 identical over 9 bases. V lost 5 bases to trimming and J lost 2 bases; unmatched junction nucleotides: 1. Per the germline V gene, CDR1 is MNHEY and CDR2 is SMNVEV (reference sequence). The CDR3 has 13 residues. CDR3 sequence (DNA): TGTGCCAGCAGTGGGACAGGGCCCTACGAGCAGTACTTC. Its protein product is CASSGTGPYEQYF.

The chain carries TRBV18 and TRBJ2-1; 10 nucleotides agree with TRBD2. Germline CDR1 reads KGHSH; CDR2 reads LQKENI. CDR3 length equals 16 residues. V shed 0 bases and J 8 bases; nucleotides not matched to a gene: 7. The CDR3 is CASSPPLAGENDEQFF. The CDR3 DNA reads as TGTGCCAGCTCACCACCTCTAGCGGGAGAGAACGATGAGCAGTTCTTC.

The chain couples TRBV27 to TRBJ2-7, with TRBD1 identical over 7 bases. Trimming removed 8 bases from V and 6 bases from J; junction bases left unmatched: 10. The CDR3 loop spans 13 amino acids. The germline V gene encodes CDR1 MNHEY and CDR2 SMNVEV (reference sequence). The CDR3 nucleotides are TGTGCCAGCTCCGTTGGGACAGCCGGCGAGCAGTACTTC. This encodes CASSVGTAGEQYF.

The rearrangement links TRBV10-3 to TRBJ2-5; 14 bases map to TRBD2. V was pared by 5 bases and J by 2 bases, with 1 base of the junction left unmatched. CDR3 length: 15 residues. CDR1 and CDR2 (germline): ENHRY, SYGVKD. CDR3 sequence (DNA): TGTGCCATCAGTCGACTAGCGGGAGGGCAAGAGACCCAGTACTTC. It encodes CAISRLAGGQETQYF.

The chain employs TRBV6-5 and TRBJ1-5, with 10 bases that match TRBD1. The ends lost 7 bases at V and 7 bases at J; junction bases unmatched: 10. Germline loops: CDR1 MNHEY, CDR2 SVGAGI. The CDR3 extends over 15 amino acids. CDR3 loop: CASNPDRGVGQPQHF. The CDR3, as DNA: TGTGCCAGCAATCCGGACAGGGGGGTCGGGCAGCCCCAGCATTTT.

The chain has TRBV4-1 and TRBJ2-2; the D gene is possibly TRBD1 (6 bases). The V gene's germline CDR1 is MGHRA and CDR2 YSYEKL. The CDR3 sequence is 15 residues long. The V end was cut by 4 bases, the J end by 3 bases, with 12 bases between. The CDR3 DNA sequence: TGCGCCAGCAGCCCCACAGGGATCGACACCGGGGAGCTGTTTTTT. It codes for CASSPTGIDTGELFF.

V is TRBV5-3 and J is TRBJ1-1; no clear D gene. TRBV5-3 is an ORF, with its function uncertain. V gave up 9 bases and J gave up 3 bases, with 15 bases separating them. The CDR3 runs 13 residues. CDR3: CATTRRQYTEAFF. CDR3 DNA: TGTGCCACAACGCGGCGCCAGTACACTGAAGCTTTCTTT.

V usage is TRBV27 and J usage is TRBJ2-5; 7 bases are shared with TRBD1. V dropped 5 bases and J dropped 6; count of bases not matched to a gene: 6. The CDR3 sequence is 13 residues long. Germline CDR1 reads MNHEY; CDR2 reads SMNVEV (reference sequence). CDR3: CASSLGGDKTQYF. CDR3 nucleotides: TGTGCCAGCAGTCTAGGGGGCGATAAGACCCAGTACTTC.

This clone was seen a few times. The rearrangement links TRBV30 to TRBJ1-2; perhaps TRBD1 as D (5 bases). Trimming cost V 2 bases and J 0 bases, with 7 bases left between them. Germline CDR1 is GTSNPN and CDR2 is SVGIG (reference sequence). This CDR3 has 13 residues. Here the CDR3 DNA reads TGTGCCTGGAGTTACAGGACTAACTATGGCTACACCTTC. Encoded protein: CAWSYRTNYGYTF.

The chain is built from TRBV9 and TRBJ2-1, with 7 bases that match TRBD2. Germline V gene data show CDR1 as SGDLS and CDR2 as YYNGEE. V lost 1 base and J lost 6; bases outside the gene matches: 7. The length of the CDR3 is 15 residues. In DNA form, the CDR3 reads TGTGCCAGCAGCGTAACGCTAGCGGAGTTCAATGAGCAGTTCTTC. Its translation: CASSVTLAEFNEQFF. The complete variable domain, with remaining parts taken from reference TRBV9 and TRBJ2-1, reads DSGVTQTPKHLITATGQRVTLRCSPRSGDLSVYWYQQSLDQGLQFLIQYYNGEERAKGNILERFSAQQFPDLHSELNLSSLELGDSALYFCASSVTLAEFNEQFFGPGTRLTVL.

As DNA, the CDR3 is TGTGCCAGCAGTCGGACATCACCTAATTCACCCCTCCACTTT. Protein product: CASSRTSPNSPLHF. V gene TRBV25-1 combines with J gene TRBJ1-6, with D possibly TRBD1 on 5 matching bases. Deletions cut 5 bases from V and 6 bases from J, with 11 bases between. This CDR3 has 14 residues. Looked up from germline, CDR1 is MGHDK and CDR2 is SYGVNS. The full variable domain, completed using reference TRBV25-1 and TRBJ1-6, is EADIYQTPRYLVIGTGKKITLECSQTMGHDKMYWYQQDPGMELHLIHYSYGVNSTEKGDLSSESTVSRIRTEHFPLTLESARPSHTSQYLCASSRTSPNSPLHFGNGTRLTVT.

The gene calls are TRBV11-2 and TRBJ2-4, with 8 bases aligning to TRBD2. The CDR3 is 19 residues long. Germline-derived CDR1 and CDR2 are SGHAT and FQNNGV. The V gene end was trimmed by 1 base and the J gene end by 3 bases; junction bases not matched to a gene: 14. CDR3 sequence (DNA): TGTGCCAGCAGCTTAGTTCCGCGGTATAGCGGGAACGGCAAAAACATTCAGTACTTC. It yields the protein CASSLVPRYSGNGKNIQYF.

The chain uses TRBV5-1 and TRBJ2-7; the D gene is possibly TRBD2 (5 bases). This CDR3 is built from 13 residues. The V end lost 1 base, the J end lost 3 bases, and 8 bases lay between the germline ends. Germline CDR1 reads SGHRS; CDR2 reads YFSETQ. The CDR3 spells CASSLLADYEQYF. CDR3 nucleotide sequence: TGCGCCAGCAGCTTGCTAGCCGACTACGAGCAGTACTTC.

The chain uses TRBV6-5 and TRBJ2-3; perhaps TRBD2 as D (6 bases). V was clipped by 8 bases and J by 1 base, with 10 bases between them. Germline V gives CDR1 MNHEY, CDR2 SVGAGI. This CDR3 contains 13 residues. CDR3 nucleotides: TGTGCCAGCCCTATAGCGGGCACAGATACGCAGTATTTT. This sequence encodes CASPIAGTDTQYF.